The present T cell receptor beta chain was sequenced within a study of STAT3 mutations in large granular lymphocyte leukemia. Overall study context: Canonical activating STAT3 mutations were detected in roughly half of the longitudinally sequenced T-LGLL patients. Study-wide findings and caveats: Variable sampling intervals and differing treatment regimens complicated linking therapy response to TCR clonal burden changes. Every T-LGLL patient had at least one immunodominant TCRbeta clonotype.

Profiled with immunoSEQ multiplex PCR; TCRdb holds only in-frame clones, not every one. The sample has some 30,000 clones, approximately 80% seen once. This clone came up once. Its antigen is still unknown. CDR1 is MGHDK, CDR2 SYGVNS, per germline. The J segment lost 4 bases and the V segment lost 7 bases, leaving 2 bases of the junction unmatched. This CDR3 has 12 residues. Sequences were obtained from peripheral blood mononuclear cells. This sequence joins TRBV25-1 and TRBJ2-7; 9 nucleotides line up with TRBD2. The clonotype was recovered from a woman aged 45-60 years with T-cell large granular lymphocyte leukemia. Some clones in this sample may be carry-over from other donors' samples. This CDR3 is CASTTSGYEQYF. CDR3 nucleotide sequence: TGTGCCAGCACGACTAGCGGTTACGAGCAGTACTTC.